These 14 T cell receptor beta chains were sequenced from one sample in a study of blood T cells in healthy people across ages (dated by TCRdb to 2014 to 2015). The method behind the library was 5' RACE. TCRdb lists the instrument as Illumina HiSeq 2500. A second PCR of roughly 7 to 11 cycles was performed with a sample-barcoded 5' primer and a J-beta primer mix. Using fastp at Q25 and MiXCR, TCRdb reprocessed the public reads and kept productive beta chains. Entries that share a CDR3 protein sequence are merged under the most common genes and DNA. The sample table shows hundreds of thousands of distinct CDR3 sequences, and roughly 44% are seen once. The ten largest clones add up to about a fifth of the sample. What was sequenced was blood. These receptor sequences come from a man in his sixties in good health.

This clonotype has only a few counts. This chain joins TRBV6-2 or TRBV6-3 and TRBJ1-5; 8 bases align to TRBD1. The CDR3 length is 15 residues. Trimming removed 5 bases from V and 5 bases from J; junction bases left unmatched: 8. Germline V lookup: CDR1 MNHEY, CDR2 SVGEGT. The CDR3 bases are TGTGCCAGCAGTCGAGACAGGGGTGGCTATCAGCCCCAGCATTTT. As protein: CASSRDRGGYQPQHF.

This chain joins TRBV20-1 and TRBJ1-4; D gene uncertain. The V end was cut by 5 bases, the J end by 8 bases, with 18 bases between. CDR3 length: 14 amino acids. The germline gives CDR1 DFQATT, CDR2 SNEGSKA (reference sequence). As DNA, the CDR3 is TGCAGTGCTGGGCCGTTAACAGTCGGCGAAAAACTGTTTTTT. Its translation: CSAGPLTVGEKLFF.

The sample holds a few counts of this clonotype. The rearrangement joins TRBV27 to TRBJ2-6; 10 nucleotides align to TRBD1. Germline V gene data show CDR1 as MNHEY and CDR2 as SMNVEV (reference sequence). The CDR3 loop spans 17 amino acids. The junction had 11 bases not matched to a gene; V was cut back by 10 bases and J by 2 bases. CDR3 sequence reads: CATNPGQGTAGANVLTF. CDR3 coding DNA: TGTGCCACCAATCCGGGACAGGGGACAGCTGGGGCCAACGTCCTGACTTTC.

This chain uses TRBV28 with TRBJ1-2, with D perhaps matching TRBD1 (6 bases). In germline, CDR1 is MDHEN, CDR2 SYDVKM. Trimming removed 6 bases from V and 4 bases from J, with 15 bases in between. The CDR3 runs 14 residues. CDR3 loop: CASRLTGQFYGYTF. DNA for the CDR3: TGTGCCAGCAGGCTAACCGGACAGTTCTATGGCTACACCTTC.

The chain couples TRBV7-2 to TRBJ2-2, with 10 bases lining up with TRBD2. There are 19 residues in the CDR3. Germline V gene data show CDR1 as SGHTA and CDR2 as FQGNSA. V was clipped by 8 bases and J by 0 bases; unmatched bases: 15. The CDR3: CASLKGSSGGAANTGELFF. CDR3 coding DNA: TGTGCCAGCCTCAAAGGAAGCAGCGGGGGGGCCGCGAACACCGGGGAGCTGTTTTTT.

This chain links TRBV19 with TRBJ1-4; D may be TRBD1 (5 bases). Trimming pared 9 bases from V and 7 bases from J, leaving 21 bases between. CDR1 is LNHDA and CDR2 is SQIVND in the germline V gene (reference sequence). The CDR3 length is 15 residues. The CDR3 DNA is TGTGCCAGCCGGACGTCCCGCAGGGTGGGTGAAAAACTGTTTTTT. Its protein is CASRTSRRVGEKLFF. Complete variable domain (other parts from reference TRBV19 and TRBJ1-4): DGGITQSPKYLFRKEGQNVTLSCEQNLNHDAMYWYRQDPGQGLRLIYYSQIVNDFQKGDIAEGYSVSREKKESFPLTVTSAQKNPTAFYLCASRTSRRVGEKLFFGSGTQLSVL.

This clonotype came up a few times. The chain uses TRBV5-5 and TRBJ1-2; TRBD1 is a possible D gene (5 bases). Germline values: CDR1 SGHKS, CDR2 YYEKEE (reference sequence). V was trimmed by 2 bases and J by 2 bases, leaving 10 bases between them. The CDR3 sequence is 14 residues long. The CDR3 DNA reads TGTGCCAGCAGCTTTGACGGGGCAAACTATGGCTACACCTTC. Translated: CASSFDGANYGYTF.

Details on this clonotype: The CDR3 ends on some other residue instead of the conserved phenylalanine or tryptophan, so this is likely a read error. No DNA is shown, since the ends of the CDR3 on it are uncertain; the CDR3 is the one TCRdb lists. The chain links TRBV7-2 to TRBJ2-1; the table's D call of TRBD2 was not tested on the DNA. CDR1 is SGHTA and CDR2 is FQGNSA in the germline V gene. The length of the CDR3 is 15 amino acids, counting both ends. The CDR3 sequence: CASSLAAGGLNEQFI.

A remark on this clonotype: The junction departs from germline at one end; a sequencing error may be responsible. V and J are TRBV4-3 and TRBJ2-5; unclear D gene. CDR1 and CDR2 (germline): LGHNA, YSLEER. The CDR3 consists of 13 residues. CDR3 in DNA: TGTGCCAGCAGCCAAGGCCCTGGAGAGACCCAGTACTTC. Translation gives CASSQGPGETQYF.

The rearrangement uses TRBV11-2 and TRBJ2-7; 10 positions match TRBD2. The CDR3 spans 14 residues. Germline-derived CDR1 and CDR2 are SGHAT and FQNNGV. J gave up 7 bases and V 8 bases, and 11 bases lay outside the gene matches. The CDR3 loop is CASRYLSGGREQYF. The CDR3 nucleotides are TGTGCCAGCCGGTACCTTAGCGGGGGGCGGGAGCAGTACTTC.

The rearrangement links TRBV20-1 to TRBJ2-7; possible D gene TRBD1, 5 bases. Looked up from germline, CDR1 is DFQATT and CDR2 is SNEGSKA (reference sequence). V lost 0 bases to trimming and J lost 1 base, with 7 bases between them. This CDR3 has 13 residues. The chain's CDR3 is CSARDRVSYEQYF. For the CDR3, the DNA is TGCAGTGCTAGAGACAGGGTTTCCTACGAGCAGTACTTC.

V and J are TRBV3-1 and TRBJ2-7; D gene uncertain. The V end lost 4 bases, the J end lost 1 base, and 8 bases lay between the germline ends. Germline CDR1 reads LGHDT; CDR2 reads YNNKEL (reference sequence). This CDR3 spans 13 amino acids. The CDR3 region has the DNA TGTGCCAGCAGCCCTGCCAGGTCCTACGAGCAGTACTTC. Amino acid sequence: CASSPARSYEQYF.

V and J are TRBV20-1 and TRBJ2-3, with 8 bases fitting TRBD2. Unmatched junction bases numbered 9, after V lost 6 bases and J lost 4 bases. Germline loops: CDR1 DFQATT, CDR2 SNEGSKA (reference sequence). The CDR3 contains 14 residues. The CDR3 is CSARLAPEADTQYF. CDR3 DNA: TGCAGTGCAAGACTAGCGCCAGAGGCAGATACGCAGTATTTT.

This sequence joins TRBV12-3 or TRBV12-4 and TRBJ2-7; D remains ambiguous. V was cut by 2 bases and J by 7 bases, with 12 bases left in between. The CDR3 is made up of 13 amino acids. CDR3 protein: CASSLMGGNEQYF. The DNA of the CDR3 is TGTGCCAGCAGTTTAATGGGTGGAAATGAGCAGTACTTC.